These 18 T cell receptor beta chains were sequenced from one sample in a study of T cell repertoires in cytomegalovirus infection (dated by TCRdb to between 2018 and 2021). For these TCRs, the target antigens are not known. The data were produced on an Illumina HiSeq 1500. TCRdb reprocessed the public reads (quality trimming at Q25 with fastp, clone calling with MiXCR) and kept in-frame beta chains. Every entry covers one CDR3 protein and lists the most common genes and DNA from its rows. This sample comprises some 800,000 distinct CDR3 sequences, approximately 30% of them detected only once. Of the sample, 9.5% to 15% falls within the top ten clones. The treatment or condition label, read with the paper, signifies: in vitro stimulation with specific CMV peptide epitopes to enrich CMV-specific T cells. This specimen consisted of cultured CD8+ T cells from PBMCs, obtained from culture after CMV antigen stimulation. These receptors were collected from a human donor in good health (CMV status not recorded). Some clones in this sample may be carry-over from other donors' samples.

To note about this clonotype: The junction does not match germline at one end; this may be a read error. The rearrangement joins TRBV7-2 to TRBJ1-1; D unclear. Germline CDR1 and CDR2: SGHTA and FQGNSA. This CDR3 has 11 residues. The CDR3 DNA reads TGTGCCAGCAGGTTAGCGCCTAAAGCTTTCTTT. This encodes CASRLAPKAFF.

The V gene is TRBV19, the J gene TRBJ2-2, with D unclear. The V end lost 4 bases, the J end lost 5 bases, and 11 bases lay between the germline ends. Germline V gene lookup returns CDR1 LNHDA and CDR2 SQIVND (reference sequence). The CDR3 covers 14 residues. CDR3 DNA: TGTGCCAGTAGTACCCCACTATGGACCGGGGAGCTGTTTTTT. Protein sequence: CASSTPLWTGELFF.

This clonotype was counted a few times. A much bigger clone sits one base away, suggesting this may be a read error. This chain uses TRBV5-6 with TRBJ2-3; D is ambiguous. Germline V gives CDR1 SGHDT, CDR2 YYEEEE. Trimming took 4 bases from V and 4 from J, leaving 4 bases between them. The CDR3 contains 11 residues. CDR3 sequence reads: CASSTSDTQYF. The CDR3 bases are TGTGCCAGCAGCACCTCAGATACGCAGTATTTT.

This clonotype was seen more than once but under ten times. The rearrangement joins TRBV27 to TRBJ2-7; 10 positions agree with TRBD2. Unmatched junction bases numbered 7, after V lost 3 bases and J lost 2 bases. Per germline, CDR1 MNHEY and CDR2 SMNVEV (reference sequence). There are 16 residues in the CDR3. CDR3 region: CASSFIAGGGTYEQYF. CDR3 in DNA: TGTGCCAGCAGTTTTATAGCGGGGGGCGGTACCTACGAGCAGTACTTC.

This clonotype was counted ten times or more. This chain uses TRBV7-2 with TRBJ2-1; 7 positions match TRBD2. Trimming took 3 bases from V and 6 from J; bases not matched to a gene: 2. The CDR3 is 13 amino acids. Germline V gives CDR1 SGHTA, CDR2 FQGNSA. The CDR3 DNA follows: TGTGCCAGCAGCTTTGGGAGGGGCAATGAGCAGTTCTTC. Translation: CASSFGRGNEQFF. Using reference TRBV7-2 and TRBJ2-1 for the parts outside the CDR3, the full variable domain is GAGVSQSPSNKVTEKGKDVELRCDPISGHTALYWYRQSLGQGLEFLIYFQGNSAPDKSGLPSDRFSAERTGGSVSTLTIQRTQQEDSAVYLCASSFGRGNEQFFGPGTRLTVL.

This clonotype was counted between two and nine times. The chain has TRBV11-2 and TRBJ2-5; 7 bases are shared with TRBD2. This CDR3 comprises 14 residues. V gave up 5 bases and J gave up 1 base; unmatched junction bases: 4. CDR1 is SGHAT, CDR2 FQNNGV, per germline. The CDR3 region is CASSPWGGQETQYF. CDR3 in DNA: TGTGCCAGCAGCCCCTGGGGGGGCCAAGAGACCCAGTACTTC.

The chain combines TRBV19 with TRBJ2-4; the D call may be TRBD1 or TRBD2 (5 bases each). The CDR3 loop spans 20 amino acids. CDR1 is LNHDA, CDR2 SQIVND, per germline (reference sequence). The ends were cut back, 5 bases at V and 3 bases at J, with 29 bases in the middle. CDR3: CASSFERDGFPGWDKNIQYF. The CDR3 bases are TGTGCCAGTAGTTTCGAAAGGGACGGCTTCCCCGGGTGGGACAAAAACATTCAGTACTTC.

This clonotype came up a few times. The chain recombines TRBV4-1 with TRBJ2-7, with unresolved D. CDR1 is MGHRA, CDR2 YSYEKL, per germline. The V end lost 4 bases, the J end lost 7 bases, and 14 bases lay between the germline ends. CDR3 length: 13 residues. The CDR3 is CASSPGPGREQYV. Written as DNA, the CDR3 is TGCGCCAGCAGCCCCGGCCCAGGCCGGGAGCAGTACGTC.

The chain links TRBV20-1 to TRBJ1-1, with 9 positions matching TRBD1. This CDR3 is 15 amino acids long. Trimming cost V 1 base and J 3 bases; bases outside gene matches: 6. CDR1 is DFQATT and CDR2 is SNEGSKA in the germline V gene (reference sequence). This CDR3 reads CSARAHGQGYTEAFF. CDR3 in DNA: TGCAGTGCTAGAGCACACGGACAGGGGTACACTGAAGCTTTCTTT.

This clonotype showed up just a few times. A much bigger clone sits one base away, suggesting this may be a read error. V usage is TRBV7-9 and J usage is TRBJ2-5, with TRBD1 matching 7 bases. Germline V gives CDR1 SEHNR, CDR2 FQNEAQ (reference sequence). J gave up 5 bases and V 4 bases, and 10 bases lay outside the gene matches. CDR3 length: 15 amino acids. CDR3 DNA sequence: TGTGCCAGCAGCTCCCCGGGACAGTGGAGGGAGACCCAGTACTTC. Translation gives CASSSPGQWRETQYF.

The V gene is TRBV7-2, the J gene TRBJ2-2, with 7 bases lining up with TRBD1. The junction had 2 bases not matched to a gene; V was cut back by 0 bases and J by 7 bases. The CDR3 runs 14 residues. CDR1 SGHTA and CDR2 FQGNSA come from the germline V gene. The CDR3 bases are TGTGCCAGCAGCTTAGCGACAGGGAACGGGGAGCTGTTTTTT. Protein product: CASSLATGNGELFF.

In DNA, the CDR3 is TGTGCCAGCAGAAGCCCCGGCCAAGAGACCCAGTACTTC. It specifies CASRSPGQETQYF. The chain employs TRBV7-3 and TRBJ2-5; D is unresolved. The CDR3 runs to 13 residues. Deletions cut 6 bases from V and 1 base from J, with 9 bases between. Germline values: CDR1 SGHTA, CDR2 FQGTGA. Using reference TRBV7-3 and TRBJ2-5 for the parts outside the CDR3, the full variable domain is GAGVSQTPSNKVTEKGKYVELRCDPISGHTALYWYRQSLGQGPEFLIYFQGTGAADDSGLPNDRFFAVRPEGSVSTLKIQRTERGDSAVYLCASRSPGQETQYFGPGTRLLVL.

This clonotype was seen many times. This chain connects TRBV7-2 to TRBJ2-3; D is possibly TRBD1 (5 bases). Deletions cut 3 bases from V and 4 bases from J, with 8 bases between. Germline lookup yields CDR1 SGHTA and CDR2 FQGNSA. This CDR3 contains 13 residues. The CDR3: CASSFWGADTQYF. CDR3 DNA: TGTGCCAGCAGCTTTTGGGGCGCAGATACGCAGTATTTT.

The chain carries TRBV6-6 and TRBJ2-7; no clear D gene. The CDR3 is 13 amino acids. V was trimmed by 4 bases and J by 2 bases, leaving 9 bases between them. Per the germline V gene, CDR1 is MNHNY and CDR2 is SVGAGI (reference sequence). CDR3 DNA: TGTGCCAGCAGTTTAGGTAATCCCTACGAGCAGTACTTC. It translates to CASSLGNPYEQYF.

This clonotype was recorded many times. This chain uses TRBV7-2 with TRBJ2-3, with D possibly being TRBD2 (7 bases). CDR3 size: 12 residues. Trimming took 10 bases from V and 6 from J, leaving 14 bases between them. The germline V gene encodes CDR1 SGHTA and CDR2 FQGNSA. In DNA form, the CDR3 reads TGTGCCACCACTGGGGGGGCCGATACGCAGTATTTT. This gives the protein CATTGGADTQYF.

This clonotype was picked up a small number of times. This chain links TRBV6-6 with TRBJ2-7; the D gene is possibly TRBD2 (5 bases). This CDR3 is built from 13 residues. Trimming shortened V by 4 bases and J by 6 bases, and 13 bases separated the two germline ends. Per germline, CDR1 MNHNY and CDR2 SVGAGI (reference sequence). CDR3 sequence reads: CASSSLTRAEQYV. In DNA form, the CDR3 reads TGTGCCAGCAGTTCCCTAACTAGGGCCGAGCAGTACGTC.

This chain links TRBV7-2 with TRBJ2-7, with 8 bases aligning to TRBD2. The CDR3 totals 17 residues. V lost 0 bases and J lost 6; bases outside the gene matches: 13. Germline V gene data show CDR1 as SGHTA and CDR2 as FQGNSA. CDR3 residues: CASSLARNGRGDFEQYV. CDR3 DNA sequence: TGTGCCAGCAGCTTAGCGCGGAACGGGCGGGGGGACTTCGAGCAGTACGTC.

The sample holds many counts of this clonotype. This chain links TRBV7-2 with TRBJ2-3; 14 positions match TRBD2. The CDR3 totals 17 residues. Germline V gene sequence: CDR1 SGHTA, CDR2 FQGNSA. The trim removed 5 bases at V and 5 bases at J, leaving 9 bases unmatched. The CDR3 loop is CASSPGLAGVAKDTQYF. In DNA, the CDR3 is TGTGCCAGCAGCCCGGGACTAGCGGGGGTAGCAAAAGATACGCAGTATTTT.